The rows below give T cell receptor beta chains drawn from one sample of a study of OX40 agonist ivuxolimab in advanced cancers. Using immunoSEQ multiplex PCR, the repertoire was profiled, and TCRdb retains in-frame clones only, with some absent. Here the sample spans 40,000 to 55,000 clones, approximately 90% being singletons. The sample in question was CD4+ or CD8+ T cells sorted from blood, obtained in a trial of the OX40 agonist ivuxolimab. These receptors were obtained from an adult with an advanced solid tumor such as melanoma, head and neck, liver or kidney cancer. The CDR3 runs from the conserved cysteine through the conserved F or W. A D gene is named only where the DNA matches it firmly. Where a row states a size, it is once, few, many or the class of an expanded clone; other rows omit it.

j_call,clone_size,d_call,v_call,cdr3_aa,cdr3_nt
TRBJ1-1,.,.,TRBV4-1,CASSQDPHQRAVVPEAFF,TGCGCCAGCAGCCAAGACCCGCATCAGAGGGCTGTTGTTCCTGAAGCTTTCTTT
TRBJ2-3,.,TRBD2,TRBV28,CASSLGAGRLAGGPSDTQYF,TGTGCCAGCAGTTTAGGTGCAGGGCGACTAGCGGGAGGGCCCTCAGATACGCAGTATTTT
TRBJ2-2,once,TRBD1,TRBV18,CASSPPDRVNTGELFF,TGTGCCAGCTCACCACCCGACAGGGTGAACACCGGGGAGCTGTTTTTT
TRBJ1-1,few,.,TRBV29-1,CSVREEATEAFF,TGCAGCGTCCGGGAGGAGGCCACTGAAGCTTTCTTT
TRBJ1-3,once,TRBD1,TRBV28,CASSWTGSGNTIYF,TGTGCCAGCAGTTGGACAGGCTCTGGAAACACCATATATTTT
TRBJ2-2,.,TRBD1,TRBV4-1,CASGVGDRNTGELFF,TGCGCCAGCGGGGTAGGGGACAGGAACACCGGGGAGCTGTTTTTT
TRBJ2-1,.,.,TRBV15,CATSSGNGDPTYNEQFF,TGTGCCACCAGCAGTGGGAATGGGGATCCTACCTACAATGAGCAGTTCTTC
TRBJ2-7,.,TRBD1,TRBV4-1,CASSLTGGNEQYF,TGCGCCAGCAGCCTGACAGGGGGCAACGAGCAGTACTTC
TRBJ2-1,.,TRBD2,TRBV9,CASSPRTSGRETYNEQFF,TGTGCCAGCAGCCCCCGGACTAGCGGGAGGGAGACCTACAATGAGCAGTTCTTC
TRBJ2-1,.,.,TRBV9,CASSGSGRGNEQFF,TGTGCCAGCAGCGGGAGCGGGCGGGGCAATGAGCAGTTCTTC
TRBJ2-4,.,TRBD2,TRBV7-2,CASSLVLAGLKNIQYF,TGTGCCAGCAGCTTAGTACTAGCGGGGCTAAAAAACATTCAGTACTTC
TRBJ2-7,.,TRBD1,TRBV28,CASNTRGLYEQYF,TGTGCCAGCAACACCAGGGGGCTCTACGAGCAGTACTTC
TRBJ2-7,.,TRBD2,TRBV11-1,CASSSSRTSGYEQYF,TGTGCCAGCAGCTCATCTAGGACTAGCGGCTACGAGCAGTACTTC
TRBJ2-1,.,TRBD2,TRBV7-9,CASSSIAGGPVEQFF,TGTGCCAGCAGCTCAATAGCGGGAGGGCCTGTTGAGCAGTTCTTC
TRBJ1-1,few,.,TRBV9,CASSVEWGTEAFF,TGTGCCAGCAGCGTAGAGTGGGGGACTGAAGCTTTCTTT
TRBJ2-1,.,.,TRBV6-6,CASSYSMVGEQFF,TGTGCCAGCAGTTACTCGATGGTAGGCGAGCAGTTCTTC
TRBJ2-1,.,TRBD2,TRBV18,CASSLETSGHNEQFF,TGTGCCAGCTCACTAGAGACTAGCGGCCACAATGAGCAGTTCTTC
TRBJ1-2,once,.,TRBV7-2,CASSFPGKGYTF,TGTGCCAGCAGCTTTCCCGGGAAAGGCTACACCTTC
TRBJ2-1,.,.,TRBV6-6,CASSYSQGNYNEQFF,TGTGCCAGCAGTTACTCACAGGGAAACTACAATGAGCAGTTCTTC
TRBJ2-1,.,.,TRBV6-5,CASSHSPCRFF,TGTGCCAGCAGCCATTCTCCCTGTAGGTTCTTC
TRBJ1-2,.,.,TRBV5-1,CASSFSTGFANYGYTF,TGCGCCAGCAGCTTCAGTACAGGGTTCGCTAACTATGGCTACACCTTC
TRBJ2-7,.,TRBD2,TRBV5-6,CASSPGLAGGVYEQYF,TGTGCCAGCAGCCCCGGACTAGCGGGAGGGGTCTACGAGCAGTACTTC
TRBJ2-1,.,TRBD2,TRBV9,CASSVSGGVDNEQFF,TGTGCCAGCAGCGTTAGCGGGGGGGTCGACAATGAGCAGTTCTTC
TRBJ2-5,.,TRBD2,TRBV6-5,CASSYSGGQETQYF,TGTGCCAGCAGTTACTCCGGGGGGCAAGAGACCCAGTACTTC
TRBJ2-3,.,TRBD1,TRBV9,CASSVEGQGAVDTQYF,TGTGCCAGCAGCGTAGAGGGACAGGGGGCGGTGGATACGCAGTATTTT
TRBJ2-3,.,TRBD2,TRBV4-3,CASSQQPAGAPTDTQYF,TGCGCCAGCAGCCAACAGCCAGCGGGAGCGCCCACAGATACGCAGTATTTT
TRBJ2-1,.,.,TRBV11-2,CASSLLLAAYNEQFF,TGTGCCAGCAGCTTACTATTAGCGGCATACAATGAGCAGTTCTTC
TRBJ2-7,.,TRBD2,TRBV5-6,CASSLVSGYEQYF,TGTGCCAGCAGCTTGGTTAGCGGGTACGAGCAGTACTTC
TRBJ2-7,.,.,TRBV9,CASSVSGASSYEQYF,TGTGCCAGCAGCGTAAGTGGCGCCAGCTCCTACGAGCAGTACTTC
TRBJ2-7,once,TRBD2,TRBV9,CASSVGGEAGSSYEQYF,TGTGCCAGCAGCGTAGGGGGTGAAGCGGGGAGCTCCTACGAGCAGTACTTC
TRBJ2-2,.,TRBD2,TRBV13,CASSSVTSGFTGELFF,TGTGCCAGCAGCTCTGTGACTAGCGGGTTCACCGGGGAGCTGTTTTTT
TRBJ2-7,.,TRBD2,TRBV27,CASSLTLAGGGSTYEQYF,TGTGCCAGCAGCTTAACGCTAGCGGGAGGAGGTTCCACCTACGAGCAGTACTTC
TRBJ1-2,.,TRBD1,TRBV29-1,CSVEQSGGAQFNYGYTF,TGCAGCGTTGAACAATCAGGGGGGGCCCAGTTTAACTATGGCTACACCTTC
TRBJ2-5,.,.,TRBV11-2,CASSQNEGGTQYF,TGTGCCAGCAGCCAAAATGAAGGTGGGACCCAGTACTTC
TRBJ2-4,.,TRBD2,TRBV7-2,CASSLEGTSGRAVKNIQYF,TGTGCCAGCAGCTTAGAAGGGACTAGCGGGAGGGCCGTCAAAAACATTCAGTACTTC
TRBJ1-4,.,.,TRBV7-9,CASRWDDLGEKLFF,TGTGCCAGCAGGTGGGACGACCTGGGCGAAAAACTGTTTTTT
TRBJ2-7,.,TRBD1,TRBV19,CASSPRGPYEQYF,TGTGCCAGTAGTCCCAGGGGGCCCTACGAGCAGTACTTC
TRBJ1-5,.,.,TRBV4-2,CASSQDKSAQPQHF,TGTGCCAGCAGCCAAGATAAATCGGCTCAGCCCCAGCATTTT
TRBJ2-1,.,.,TRBV19,CASSIAGEQFF,TGTGCCAGTAGTATAGCTGGTGAGCAGTTCTTC
TRBJ1-1,.,TRBD1,TRBV7-9,CASSSPWYPGGVTEAFF,TGTGCCAGCAGCTCCCCATGGTACCCAGGGGGAGTCACTGAAGCTTTCTTT
TRBJ2-4,.,.,TRBV5-1,CASSLDRNIQYF,TGCGCCAGCAGCTTGGACAGAAACATTCAGTACTTC